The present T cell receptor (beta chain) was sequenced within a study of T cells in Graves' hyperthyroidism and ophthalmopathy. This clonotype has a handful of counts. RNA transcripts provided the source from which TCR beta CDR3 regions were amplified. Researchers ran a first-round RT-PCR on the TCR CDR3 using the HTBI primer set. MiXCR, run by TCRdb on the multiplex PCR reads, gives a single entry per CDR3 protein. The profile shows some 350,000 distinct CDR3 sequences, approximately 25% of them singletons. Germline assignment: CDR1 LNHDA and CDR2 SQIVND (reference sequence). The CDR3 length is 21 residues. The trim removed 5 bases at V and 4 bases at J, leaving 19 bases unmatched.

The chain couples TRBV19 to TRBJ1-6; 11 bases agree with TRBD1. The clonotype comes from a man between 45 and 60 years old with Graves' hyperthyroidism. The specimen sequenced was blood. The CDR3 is CASSSGSGTGGLILYNSPLHF. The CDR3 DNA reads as TGTGCCAGTAGTTCTGGCTCCGGGACAGGGGGTCTAATTTTATATAATTCACCCCTCCACTTT.